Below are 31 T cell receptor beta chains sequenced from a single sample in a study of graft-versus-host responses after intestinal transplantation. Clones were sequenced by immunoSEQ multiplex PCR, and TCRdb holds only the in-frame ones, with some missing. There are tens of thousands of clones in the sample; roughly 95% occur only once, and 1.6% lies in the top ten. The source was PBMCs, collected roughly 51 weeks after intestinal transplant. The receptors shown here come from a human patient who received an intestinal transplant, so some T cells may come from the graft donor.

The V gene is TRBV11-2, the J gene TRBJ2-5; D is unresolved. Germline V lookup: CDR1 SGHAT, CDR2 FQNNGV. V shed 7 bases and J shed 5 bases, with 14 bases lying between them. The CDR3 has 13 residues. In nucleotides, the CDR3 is TGTGCCAGCACCTCCATTAGATCTGAGACCCAGTACTTC. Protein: CASTSIRSETQYF.

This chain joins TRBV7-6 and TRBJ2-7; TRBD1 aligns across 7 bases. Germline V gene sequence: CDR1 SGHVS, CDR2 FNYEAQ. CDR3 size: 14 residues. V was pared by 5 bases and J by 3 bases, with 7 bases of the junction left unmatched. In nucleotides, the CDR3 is TGTGCCAGCAGCAGCGACAGGGACGACTACGAGCAGTACTTC. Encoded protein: CASSSDRDDYEQYF.

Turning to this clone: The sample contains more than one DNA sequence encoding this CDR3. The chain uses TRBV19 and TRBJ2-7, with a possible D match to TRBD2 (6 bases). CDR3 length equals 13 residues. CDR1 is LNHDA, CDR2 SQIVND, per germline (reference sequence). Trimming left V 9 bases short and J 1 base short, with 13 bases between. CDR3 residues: CASSLGGSYEQYF. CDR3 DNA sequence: TGTGCCAGCTCGTTAGGAGGGTCCTACGAGCAGTACTTC. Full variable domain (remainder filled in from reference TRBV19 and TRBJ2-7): DGGITQSPKYLFRKEGQNVTLSCEQNLNHDAMYWYRQDPGQGLRLIYYSQIVNDFQKGDIAEGYSVSREKKESFPLTVTSAQKNPTAFYLCASSLGGSYEQYFGPGTRLTVT.

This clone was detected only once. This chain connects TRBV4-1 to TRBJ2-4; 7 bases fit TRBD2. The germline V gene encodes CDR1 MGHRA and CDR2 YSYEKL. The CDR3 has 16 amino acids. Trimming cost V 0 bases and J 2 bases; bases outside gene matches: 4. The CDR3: CASSQDDGGTKNIQYF. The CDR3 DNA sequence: TGCGCCAGCAGCCAAGACGACGGGGGGACCAAAAACATTCAGTACTTC.

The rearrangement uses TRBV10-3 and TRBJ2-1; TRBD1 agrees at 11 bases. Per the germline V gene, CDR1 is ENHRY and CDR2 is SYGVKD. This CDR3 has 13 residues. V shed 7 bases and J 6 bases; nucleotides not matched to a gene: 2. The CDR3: CAITGTGGNEQFF. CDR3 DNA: TGTGCCATCACGGGGACAGGGGGCAATGAGCAGTTCTTC.

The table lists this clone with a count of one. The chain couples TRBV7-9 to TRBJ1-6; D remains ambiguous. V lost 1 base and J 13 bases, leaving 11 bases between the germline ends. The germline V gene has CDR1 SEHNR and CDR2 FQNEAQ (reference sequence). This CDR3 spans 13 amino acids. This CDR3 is CASSLGQTSPLHF. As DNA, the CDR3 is TGTGCCAGCAGCTTAGGTCAGACGAGTCCCCTCCACTTT.

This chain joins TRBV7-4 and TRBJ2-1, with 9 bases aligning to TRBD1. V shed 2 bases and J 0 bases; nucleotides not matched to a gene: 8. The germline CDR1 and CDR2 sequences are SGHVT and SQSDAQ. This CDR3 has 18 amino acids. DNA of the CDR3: TGTGCCAGCAGCTTAAGTGGCGGGACAGGGTTCTCCTACAATGAGCAGTTCTTC. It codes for CASSLSGGTGFSYNEQFF. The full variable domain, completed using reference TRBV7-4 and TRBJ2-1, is GAGVSQSPRYKVAKRGRDVALRCDSISGHVTLYWYRQTLGQGSEVLTYSQSDAQRDKSGRPSGRFSAERPERSVSTLKIQRTEQGDSAVYLCASSLSGGTGFSYNEQFFGPGTRLTVL.

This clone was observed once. CDR3 amino acids: CASSPRGGGKTQYF. For the CDR3, the DNA is TGCGCCAGCAGCCCGAGGGGGGGCGGCAAGACCCAGTACTTC. The chain uses TRBV5-1 and TRBJ2-5; maybe TRBD2 (7 bases). With 4 bases removed from V and 6 bases from J, the gap between germline ends came to 16 bases. Germline CDR1 SGHRS, CDR2 YFSETQ. This CDR3 has 14 amino acids. Full variable domain (remainder filled in from reference TRBV5-1 and TRBJ2-5): KAGVTQTPRYLIKTRGQQVTLSCSPISGHRSVSWYQQTPGQGLQFLFEYFSETQRNKGNFPGRFSGRQFSNSRSEMNVSTLELGDSALYLCASSPRGGGKTQYFGPGTRLLVL.

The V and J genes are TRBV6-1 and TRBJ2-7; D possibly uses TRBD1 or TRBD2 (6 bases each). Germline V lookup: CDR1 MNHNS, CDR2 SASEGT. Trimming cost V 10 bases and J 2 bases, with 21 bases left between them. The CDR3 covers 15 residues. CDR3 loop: CATQIGGGDTYEQYF. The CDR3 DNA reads TGTGCCACCCAAATCGGGGGCGGGGATACCTACGAGCAGTACTTC.

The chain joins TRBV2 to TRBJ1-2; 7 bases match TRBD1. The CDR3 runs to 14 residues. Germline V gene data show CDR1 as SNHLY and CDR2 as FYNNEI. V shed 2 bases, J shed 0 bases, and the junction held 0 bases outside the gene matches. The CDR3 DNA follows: TGTGCCAGCAGTGAACAGGGGGCTAACTATGGCTACACCTTC. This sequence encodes CASSEQGANYGYTF.

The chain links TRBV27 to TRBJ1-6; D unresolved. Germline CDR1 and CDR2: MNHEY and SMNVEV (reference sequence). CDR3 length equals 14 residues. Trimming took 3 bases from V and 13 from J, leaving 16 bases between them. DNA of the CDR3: TGTGCCAGCAGTTTGAGGTGGCGGGGTTCCCCCCTCCACTTT. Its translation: CASSLRWRGSPLHF.

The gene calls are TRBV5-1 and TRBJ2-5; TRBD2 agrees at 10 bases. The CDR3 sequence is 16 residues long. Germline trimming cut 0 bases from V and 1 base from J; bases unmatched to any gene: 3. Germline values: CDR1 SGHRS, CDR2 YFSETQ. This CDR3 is CASSLALAGAQETQYF. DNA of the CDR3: TGCGCCAGCAGCTTGGCCCTAGCGGGGGCCCAAGAGACCCAGTACTTC.

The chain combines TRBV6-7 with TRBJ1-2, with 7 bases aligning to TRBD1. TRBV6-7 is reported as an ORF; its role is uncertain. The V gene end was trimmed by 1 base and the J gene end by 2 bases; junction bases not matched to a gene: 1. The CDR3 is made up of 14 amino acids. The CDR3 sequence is CASSYFRGNYGYTF. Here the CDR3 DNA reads TGTGCCAGCAGTTACTTCAGGGGGAACTATGGCTACACCTTC.

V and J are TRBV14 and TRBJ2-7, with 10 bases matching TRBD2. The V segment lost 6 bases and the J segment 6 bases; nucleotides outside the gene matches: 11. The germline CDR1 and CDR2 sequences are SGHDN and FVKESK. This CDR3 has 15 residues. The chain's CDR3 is CASSLLPTSGIEQYF. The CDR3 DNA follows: TGTGCCAGCAGTCTCCTGCCTACTAGCGGGATCGAGCAGTACTTC.

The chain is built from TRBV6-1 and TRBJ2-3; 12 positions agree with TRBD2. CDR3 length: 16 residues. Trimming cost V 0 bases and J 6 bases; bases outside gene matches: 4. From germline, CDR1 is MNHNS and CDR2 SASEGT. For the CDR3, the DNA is TGTGCCAGCAGTGAAGCACTAGCGGGGGGCGTTGATACGCAGTATTTT. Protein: CASSEALAGGVDTQYF.

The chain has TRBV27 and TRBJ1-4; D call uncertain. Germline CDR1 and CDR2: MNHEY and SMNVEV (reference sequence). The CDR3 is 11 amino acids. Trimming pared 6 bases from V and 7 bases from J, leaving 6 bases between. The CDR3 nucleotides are TGTGCCAGCAGATCGGGTGAAAAACTGTTTTTT. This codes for CASRSGEKLFF. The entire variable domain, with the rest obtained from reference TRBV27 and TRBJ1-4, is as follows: EAQVTQNPRYLITVTGKKLTVTCSQNMNHEYMSWYRQDPGLGLRQIYYSMNVEVTDKGDVPEGYKVSRKEKRNFPLILESPSPNQTSLYFCASRSGEKLFFGSGTQLSVL.

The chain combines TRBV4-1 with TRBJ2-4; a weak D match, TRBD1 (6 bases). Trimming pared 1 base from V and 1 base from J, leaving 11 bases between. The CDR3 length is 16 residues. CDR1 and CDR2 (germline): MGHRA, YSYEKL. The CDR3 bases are TGCGCCAGCAGCCAAGGACAGGAGACGGCCAAAAACATTCAGTACTTC. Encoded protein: CASSQGQETAKNIQYF.

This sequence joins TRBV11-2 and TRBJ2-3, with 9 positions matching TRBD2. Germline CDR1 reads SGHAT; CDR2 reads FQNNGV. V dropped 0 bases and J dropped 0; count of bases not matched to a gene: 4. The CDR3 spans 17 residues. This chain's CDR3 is CASSLDKREDSTDTQYF. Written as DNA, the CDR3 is TGTGCCAGCAGCTTAGATAAGCGGGAGGACAGCACAGATACGCAGTATTTT.

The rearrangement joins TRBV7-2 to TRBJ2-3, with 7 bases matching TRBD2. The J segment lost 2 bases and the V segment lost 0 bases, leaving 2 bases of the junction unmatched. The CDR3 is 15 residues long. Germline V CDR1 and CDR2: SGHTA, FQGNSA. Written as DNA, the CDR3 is TGTGCCAGCAGCTTAGCGGGAGGGATCACAGATACGCAGTATTTT. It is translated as CASSLAGGITDTQYF.

This CDR3 reads CASSPPRQGISYEQYF. The CDR3 DNA reads as TGTGCCAGCAGCCCCCCCCGACAGGGAATCTCCTACGAGCAGTACTTC. The V gene is TRBV13, the J gene TRBJ2-7, with 7 positions matching TRBD1. Losses at the gene ends were 5 bases for V and 0 bases for J; bases not matched to a gene: 10. The CDR3 consists of 16 residues. Germline V gene sequence: CDR1 PRHDT, CDR2 FYEKMQ (reference sequence). Full variable domain (remainder filled in from reference TRBV13 and TRBJ2-7): AAGVIQSPRHLIKEKRETATLKCYPIPRHDTVYWYQQGPGQDPQFLISFYEKMQSDKGSIPDRFSAQQFSDYHSELNMSSLELGDSALYFCASSPPRQGISYEQYFGPGTRLTVT.

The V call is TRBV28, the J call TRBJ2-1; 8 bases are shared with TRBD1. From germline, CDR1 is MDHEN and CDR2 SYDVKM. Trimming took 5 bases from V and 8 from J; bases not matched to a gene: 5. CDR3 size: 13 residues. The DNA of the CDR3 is TGTGCCAGCAGTCCTCAGGGGGCATATGAGCAGTTCTTC. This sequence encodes CASSPQGAYEQFF.

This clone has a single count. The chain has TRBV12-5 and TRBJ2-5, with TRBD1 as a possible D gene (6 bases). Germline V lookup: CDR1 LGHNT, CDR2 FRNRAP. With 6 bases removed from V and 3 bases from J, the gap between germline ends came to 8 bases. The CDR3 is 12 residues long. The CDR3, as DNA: TGTGCTAGTGGGACAGGTGAAGAGACCCAGTACTTC. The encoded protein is CASGTGEETQYF.

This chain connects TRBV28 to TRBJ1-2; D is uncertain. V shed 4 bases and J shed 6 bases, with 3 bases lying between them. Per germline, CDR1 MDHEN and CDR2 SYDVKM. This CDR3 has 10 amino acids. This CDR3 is CASSYDGYTF. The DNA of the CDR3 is TGTGCCAGCAGTTACGATGGCTACACCTTC.

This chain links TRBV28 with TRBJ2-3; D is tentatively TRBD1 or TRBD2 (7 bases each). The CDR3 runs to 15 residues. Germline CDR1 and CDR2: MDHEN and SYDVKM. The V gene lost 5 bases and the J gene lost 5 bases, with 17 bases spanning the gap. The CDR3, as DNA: TGTGCCAGCAGTGGGGGGGACAGCCCAGGAGATACGCAGTATTTT. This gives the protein CASSGGDSPGDTQYF. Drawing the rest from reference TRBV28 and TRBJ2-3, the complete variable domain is DVKVTQSSRYLVKRTGEKVFLECVQDMDHENMFWYRQDPGLGLRLIYFSYDVKMKEKGDIPEGYSVSREKKERFSLILESASTNQTSMYLCASSGGDSPGDTQYFGPGTRLTVL.

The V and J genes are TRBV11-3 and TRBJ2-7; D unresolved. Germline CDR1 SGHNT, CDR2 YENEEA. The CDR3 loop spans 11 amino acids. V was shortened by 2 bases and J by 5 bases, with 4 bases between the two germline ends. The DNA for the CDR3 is TGTGCCAGCAGCTTAATCCACGAGCAGTACTTC. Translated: CASSLIHEQYF.

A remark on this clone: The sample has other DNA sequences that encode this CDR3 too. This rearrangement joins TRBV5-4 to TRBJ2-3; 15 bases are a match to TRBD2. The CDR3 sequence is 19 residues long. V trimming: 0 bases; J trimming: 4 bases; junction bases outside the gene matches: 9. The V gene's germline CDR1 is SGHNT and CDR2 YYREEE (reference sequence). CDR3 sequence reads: CASSLGGLAGGLTPDTQYF. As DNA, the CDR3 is TGTGCCAGCAGCTTGGGGGGACTAGCGGGGGGTCTCACCCCAGATACGCAGTATTTT.

The CDR3 nucleotides are TGTGCTAGTGGTCTCGGGACTAGCGGGAGTAAGACGCAGTATTTT. Translation gives CASGLGTSGSKTQYF. V and J are TRBV12-5 and TRBJ2-3, with 14 bases aligning to TRBD2. The CDR3 runs 15 residues. Germline CDR1 and CDR2: LGHNT and FRNRAP. The J segment lost 9 bases and the V segment lost 5 bases, leaving 7 bases of the junction unmatched.

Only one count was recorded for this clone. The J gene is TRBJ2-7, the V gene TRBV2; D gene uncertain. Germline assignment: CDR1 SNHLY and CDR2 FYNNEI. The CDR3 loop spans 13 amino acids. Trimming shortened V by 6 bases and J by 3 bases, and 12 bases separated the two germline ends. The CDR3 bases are TGTGCCAGCAGGGCTTTGGTGGACTACGAGCAGTACTTC. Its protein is CASRALVDYEQYF.

The DNA for the CDR3 is TGTGCCAGTACCCCAGGGACAGTCCTATACAATGAGCAGTTCTTC. It is translated as CASTPGTVLYNEQFF. This chain joins TRBV19 and TRBJ2-1; 7 nucleotides align to TRBD1. J gave up 4 bases and V 7 bases, and 10 bases lay outside the gene matches. Per the germline V gene, CDR1 is LNHDA and CDR2 is SQIVND (reference sequence). CDR3 size: 15 residues.

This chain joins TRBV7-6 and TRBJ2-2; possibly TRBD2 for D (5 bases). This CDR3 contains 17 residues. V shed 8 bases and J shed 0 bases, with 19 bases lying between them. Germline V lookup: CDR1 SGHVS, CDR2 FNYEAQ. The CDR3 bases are TGTGCCAGCCAGATGGGAGCAGGCCGAGCGAACACCGGGGAGCTGTTTTTT. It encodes CASQMGAGRANTGELFF.

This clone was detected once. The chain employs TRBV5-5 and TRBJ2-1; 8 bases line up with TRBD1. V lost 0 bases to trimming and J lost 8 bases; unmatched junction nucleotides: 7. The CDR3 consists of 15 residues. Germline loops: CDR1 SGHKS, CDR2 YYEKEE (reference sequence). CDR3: CASSLGWTGSDEQFF. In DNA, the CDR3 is TGTGCCAGCAGCTTGGGTTGGACAGGGAGTGATGAGCAGTTCTTC.